The sequence of this T cell receptor (beta chain) was determined in a study of blood T cells in healthy people across ages. CDR3 length: 14 residues. V was pared by 7 bases and J by 1 base, with 11 bases between. From germline, CDR1 is MNHNY and CDR2 SVGAGI (reference sequence). Combining a sample-barcoded 5' primer with a J-beta primer mix, a second PCR ran for about 7 to 11 cycles. Using its own MiXCR run on the 5' RACE reads, TCRdb lists one record per CDR3 protein. The top ten clones hold less than 15% of a sample with around 1,100,000 distinct CDR3 sequences, 35% to 40% of them seen once. The sample comprised blood. This chain uses TRBV6-6 with TRBJ1-5; unclear D gene. The source is a man aged 18 to 30 in good health. Written as DNA, the CDR3 is TGTGCCAGCACCGACCGGAGAAGCAATCAGCCCCAGCATTTT. The encoded protein is CASTDRRSNQPQHF.